Each of the 9 T cell receptor beta chains below was sequenced from the same sample in a study of chemoradiotherapy in HPV16-positive cancers. Some clones are missing from TCRdb's copy, which holds only in-frame ones; the method was immunoSEQ multiplex PCR. The data show 53,000 or so clones, over 85% seen once. This sample comprised blood, obtained from a patient who underwent chemoradiotherapy. The receptors were gathered from a human donor with HPV-associated anogenital cancer.

The chain combines TRBV7-9 with TRBJ2-7, with D perhaps TRBD2 (5 bases). V lost 5 bases to trimming and J lost 4 bases, with 9 bases between them. The CDR3 totals 12 residues. Germline lookup yields CDR1 SEHNR and CDR2 FQNEAQ (reference sequence). CDR3 sequence: CASSPGSYEQYF. CDR3 nucleotide sequence: TGTGCCAGCAGCCCGGGGAGTTACGAGCAGTACTTC.

V gene TRBV18 combines with J gene TRBJ1-4; D is possibly TRBD1 (5 bases). Per the germline V gene, CDR1 is KGHSH and CDR2 is LQKENI. This CDR3 spans 14 amino acids. The V end was cut by 6 bases, the J end by 6 bases, with 14 bases between. CDR3 loop: CASSQGIEDEKLFF. CDR3 in DNA: TGTGCCAGCTCGCAGGGAATCGAGGATGAAAAACTGTTTTTT.

The chain combines TRBV27 with TRBJ2-2, with D possibly TRBD1 on 5 matching bases. CDR1 MNHEY and CDR2 SMNVEV come from the germline V gene (reference sequence). Trimming removed 6 bases from V and 4 bases from J, with 15 bases in between. The CDR3 spans 15 residues. CDR3 amino acids: CASSRVDFGTGELFF. The CDR3, as DNA: TGTGCCAGCAGCAGGGTAGATTTCGGCACCGGGGAGCTGTTTTTT.

The J gene is TRBJ1-1, the V gene TRBV18; 9 bases map to TRBD1. Germline CDR1 KGHSH, CDR2 LQKENI. This CDR3 is built from 15 residues. V trimming: 6 bases; J trimming: 1 base; junction bases outside the gene matches: 6. This CDR3 reads CASSLGTGKNTEAFF. The CDR3 nucleotides read TGTGCCAGCTCTCTCGGGACAGGGAAGAACACTGAAGCTTTCTTT.

This chain links TRBV11-3 with TRBJ2-5, with 7 positions matching TRBD2. The CDR3 is 14 amino acids. Per the germline V gene, CDR1 is SGHNT and CDR2 is YENEEA. V shed 4 bases and J 3 bases; nucleotides not matched to a gene: 5. The CDR3 DNA reads as TGTGCCAGCAGCTGGGGCGGGGGTGAAGAGACCCAGTACTTC. This translates into CASSWGGGEETQYF.

V gene TRBV7-2 combines with J gene TRBJ2-1; TRBD1 might be the D (6 bases). The V end was cut by 4 bases, the J end by 3 bases, with 7 bases between. Germline loops: CDR1 SGHTA, CDR2 FQGNSA. This CDR3 spans 13 amino acids. CDR3 loop: CASSSQGYNEQFF. CDR3 DNA sequence: TGTGCCAGCAGCTCACAGGGCTACAATGAGCAGTTCTTC.

The gene calls are TRBV5-8 and TRBJ1-5; possible D gene TRBD1, 5 bases. CDR3 size: 14 residues. CDR1 and CDR2 (germline): SGHTS, YDEGEE. Trimming cost V 3 bases and J 4 bases, with 11 bases left between them. CDR3 bases: TGTGCCAGCAGCTACACAGGTGGGAATCAGCCCCAGCATTTT. It encodes CASSYTGGNQPQHF.

This chain connects TRBV13 to TRBJ2-4, with a possible D match to TRBD2 (5 bases). Trimming shortened V by 4 bases and J by 0 bases, and 10 bases separated the two germline ends. The CDR3 is 15 residues long. Germline CDR1 reads PRHDT; CDR2 reads FYEKMQ (reference sequence). The CDR3 DNA follows: TGTGCCAGCAGCTCCCTACTAGAAGCCAAAAACATTCAGTACTTC. Protein sequence: CASSSLLEAKNIQYF.

The rearrangement links TRBV6-4 to TRBJ2-3, with 7 bases that match TRBD1. This CDR3 has 14 amino acids. The V gene end was trimmed by 6 bases and the J gene end by 1 base; junction bases not matched to a gene: 4. The germline V gene has CDR1 MRHNA and CDR2 SNTAGT. This CDR3 is CASSDREGTDTQYF. CDR3 DNA: TGTGCCAGCAGCGACAGGGAAGGCACAGATACGCAGTATTTT.